The 6 T cell receptor beta chains below were found in one sample sequenced in a study of blood T cell repertoires in COVID-19. Assay: immunoSEQ multiplex PCR; the TCRdb copy retains only in-frame clones and omits some. The sample records some 300,000 clones, 90% being singletons. Sequencing was done on a sample of peripheral blood. These receptors all come from a woman aged 40 to 50 with COVID-19, enrolled during active disease.

This rearrangement joins TRBV27 to TRBJ1-4; 8 bases agree with TRBD1. V shed 5 bases and J 4 bases; nucleotides not matched to a gene: 12. This CDR3 is built from 17 residues. Per the germline V gene, CDR1 is MNHEY and CDR2 is SMNVEV (reference sequence). This CDR3 reads CASSLTGGRLGNEKLFF. CDR3 coding DNA: TGTGCCAGCAGTCTCACAGGGGGACGATTGGGTAATGAAAAACTGTTTTTT.

In its sample, this clone was seen a few times. The chain carries TRBV7-2 and TRBJ2-7; a weak D match, TRBD2 (7 bases). The V and J ends lost 1 base and 2 bases respectively, with 15 bases between them. The length of the CDR3 is 16 residues. Per the germline V gene, CDR1 is SGHTA and CDR2 is FQGNSA. In DNA form, the CDR3 reads TGTGCCAGCAGCTTAGAGGGGCGGGGGCTCCCCTACGAGCAGTACTTC. Protein: CASSLEGRGLPYEQYF.

Only a few counts were recorded for this clone. J is TRBJ1-2 and V is TRBV19; TRBD1 might be the D (6 bases). The CDR3 length is 11 residues. Between the trimmed V and J ends, which lost 5 bases and 6 bases, there was a span of 7 bases. Germline CDR1 reads LNHDA; CDR2 reads SQIVND (reference sequence). The CDR3 spells CASSEGDGYTF. CDR3 DNA: TGTGCCAGTAGTGAGGGGGATGGCTACACCTTC.

The chain joins TRBV18 to TRBJ1-2; 7 nucleotides align to TRBD1. Trimming took 6 bases from V and 5 from J; bases not matched to a gene: 12. Germline CDR1 is KGHSH and CDR2 is LQKENI. The CDR3 sequence is 15 residues long. The CDR3: CASSPDRNNPYGYTF. The CDR3 DNA reads TGTGCCAGCTCCCCGGACAGGAACAACCCGTATGGCTACACCTTC.

V usage is TRBV27 and J usage is TRBJ2-3, with 8 bases aligning to TRBD2. V was clipped by 5 bases and J by 5 bases; unmatched bases: 9. Per the germline V gene, CDR1 is MNHEY and CDR2 is SMNVEV (reference sequence). The CDR3 runs 15 residues. CDR3: CASSINSGTGDTQYF. CDR3 in DNA: TGTGCCAGCAGTATAAATAGCGGGACTGGAGATACGCAGTATTTT.

The V and J genes are TRBV5-6 and TRBJ2-1, with TRBD1 matching 7 bases. J gave up 4 bases and V 0 bases, and 4 bases lay outside the gene matches. The CDR3 runs 15 residues. CDR1 SGHDT and CDR2 YYEEEE come from the germline V gene. The CDR3 DNA reads as TGTGCCAGCAGCTTGGTTACAGGGGAATACAATGAGCAGTTCTTC. It translates to CASSLVTGEYNEQFF.